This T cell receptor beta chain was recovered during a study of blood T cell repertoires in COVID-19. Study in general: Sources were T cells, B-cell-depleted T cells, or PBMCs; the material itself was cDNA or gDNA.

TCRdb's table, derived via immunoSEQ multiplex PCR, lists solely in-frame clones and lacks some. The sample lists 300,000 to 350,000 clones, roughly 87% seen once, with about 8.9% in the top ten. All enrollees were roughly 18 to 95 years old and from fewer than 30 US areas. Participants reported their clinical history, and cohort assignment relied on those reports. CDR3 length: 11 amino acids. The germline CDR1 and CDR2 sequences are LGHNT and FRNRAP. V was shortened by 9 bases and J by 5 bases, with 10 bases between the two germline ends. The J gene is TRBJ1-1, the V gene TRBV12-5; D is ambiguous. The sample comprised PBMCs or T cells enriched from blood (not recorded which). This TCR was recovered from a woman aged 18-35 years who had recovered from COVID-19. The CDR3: CASAGRTEAFF. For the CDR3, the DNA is TGTGCTAGCGCGGGGAGGACTGAAGCTTTCTTT.